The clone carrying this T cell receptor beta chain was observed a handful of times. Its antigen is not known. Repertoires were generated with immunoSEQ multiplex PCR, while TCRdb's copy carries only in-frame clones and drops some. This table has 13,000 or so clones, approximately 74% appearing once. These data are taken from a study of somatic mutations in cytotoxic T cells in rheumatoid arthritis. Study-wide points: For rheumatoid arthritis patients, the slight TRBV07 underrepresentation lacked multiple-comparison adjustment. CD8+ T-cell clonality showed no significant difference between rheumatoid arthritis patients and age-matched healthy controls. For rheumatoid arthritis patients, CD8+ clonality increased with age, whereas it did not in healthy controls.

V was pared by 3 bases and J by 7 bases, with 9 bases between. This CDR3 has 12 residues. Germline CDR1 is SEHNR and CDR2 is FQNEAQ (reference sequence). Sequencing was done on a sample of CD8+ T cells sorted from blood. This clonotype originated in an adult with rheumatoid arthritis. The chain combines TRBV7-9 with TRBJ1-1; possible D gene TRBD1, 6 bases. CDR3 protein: CASSLGGIEAFF. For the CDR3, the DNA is TGTGCCAGCAGCTTGGGGGGCATTGAAGCTTTCTTT.